Listed here are 4 T cell receptor beta chains from one sample, sequenced in a study of patients and donors after allogeneic stem cell transplantation. TCRdb redid the calling of the RT-PCR reads with MiXCR, one entry per CDR3 protein. The repertoire holds 400,000 to 450,000 distinct CDR3 sequences, with approximately 16% as singletons. The sequencing input was blood, either unsorted or a sorted T cell fraction (not recorded which). These receptors originate from a human donor who was either an allogeneic HSCT recipient or a stem cell or donor lymphocyte infusion donor (not recorded which). It is not recorded whose cells these are; they may come from a transplant donor.

This clonotype came up a few times. The rearrangement links TRBV29-1 to TRBJ2-7, with TRBD1 identical over 7 bases. The CDR3 is made up of 12 amino acids. V was clipped by 5 bases and J by 3 bases; unmatched bases: 4. Germline CDR1 is SQVTM and CDR2 is ANQGSEA. The CDR3 nucleotides read TGCAGCGTTTTCAGGGACAGCTACGAGCAGTACTTC. This sequence encodes CSVFRDSYEQYF.

This clonotype was seen ten or more times. This rearrangement joins TRBV7-6 to TRBJ2-7; D might be TRBD2 (5 bases). Germline V CDR1 and CDR2: SGHVS, FNYEAQ. This CDR3 is built from 14 residues. Trimming shortened V by 4 bases and J by 2 bases, and 12 bases separated the two germline ends. Here the CDR3 reads CASSSQRETYEQYF. CDR3 coding DNA: TGTGCCAGCAGCTCCCAAAGGGAGACCTACGAGCAGTACTTC.

V usage is TRBV6-6 and J usage is TRBJ2-5; D is uncertain. CDR3 size: 13 residues. Trimming removed 3 bases from V and 1 base from J, with 6 bases in between. CDR1 and CDR2 (germline): MNHNY, SVGAGI (reference sequence). This CDR3 is CASSYRIQETQYF. The CDR3 nucleotides read TGTGCCAGCAGTTATAGGATCCAAGAGACCCAGTACTTC.

The gene calls are TRBV10-2 and TRBJ2-3; possible D gene TRBD1, 5 bases. Trimming left V 2 bases short and J 7 bases short, with 10 bases between. The germline V gene has CDR1 WSHSY and CDR2 SAAADI. This CDR3 is 13 amino acids long. CDR3 residues: CASSEPRENTQYF. The CDR3 nucleotides are TGCGCCAGCAGTGAGCCCAGGGAAAATACGCAGTATTTT.